This T cell receptor (beta chain) was observed in a study of technical replicates of blood from several donors. Some clones are missing from TCRdb's copy, which holds only in-frame ones; the method was immunoSEQ multiplex PCR. The top ten hold 0.19% of the sample, which has about 61,000 clones, almost 97% seen once. This TCR was sampled from a human donor in good health. Input material: T cells isolated from PBMCs.

The DNA for the CDR3 is TGTGCCAGCAGCCCACTACAGGGGATTCGCACTGAAGCTTTCTTT. The encoded protein is CASSPLQGIRTEAFF. The J gene is TRBJ1-1, the V gene TRBV4-2; TRBD1 aligns across 7 bases. V was clipped by 4 bases and J by 4 bases; unmatched bases: 9. CDR1 LGHNA and CDR2 YNFKEQ come from the germline V gene. There are 15 residues in the CDR3.